The T cell receptor (beta chain) described here comes from a study of human T cells and chemical hapten exposure. Regarding this clonotype: A read error may explain this, as a much larger clone is one base away.

Time point indicated: patch test 1, 2 weeks after DPC sensitization. As to treatment: therapeutic diphenylcyclopropenone sensitization with weekly scalp DPC. Germline CDR1 is ENHRY and CDR2 is SYGVKD. The CDR3 spans 15 residues. V was pared by 7 bases and J by 3 bases, with 13 bases between. From the RACE reads, TCRdb called clonotypes with MiXCR, one entry per CDR3 protein. The sample records 75,000 to 100,000 distinct CDR3 sequences, 9.5% to 15% being singletons. The V call is TRBV10-3, the J call TRBJ1-6; perhaps TRBD1 as D (6 bases). This TCR was recovered from a woman in her 40s with alopecia areata. Some clones in this sample may be carry-over from other donors' samples. The sequences come from whole blood, collected in connection with sensitization to the hapten diphenylcyclopropenone (DPC). The CDR3 sequence is CAIKDSGHYNSPLHF. The CDR3 bases are TGTGCCATCAAGGACAGCGGTCACTATAATTCACCCCTCCACTTT.